The 2 T cell receptor beta chains in this list originate from one sample, sequenced in a study of monozygotic twins with inflammatory bowel disease. Each CDR3 protein gets one entry in TCRdb, which reprocessed the 5' RACE reads and gives no DNA. Here the sample table reports some 330,000 distinct CDR3 sequences. The sample comprised blood. The source of these receptors is a human donor with ulcerative colitis or Crohn's disease, or a healthy co-twin of an affected twin (not recorded which).

The rearrangement links TRBV4-3 to TRBJ1-6; no DNA is available, so the TRBD1 call from TCRdb remains unchecked. This CDR3 is 19 amino acids long. Per germline, CDR1 LGHNA and CDR2 YSLEER. The CDR3: CASSQAISQGSSYNSPLHF.

The chain recombines TRBV29-1 with TRBJ2-7; TCRdb lists TRBD1, though no DNA is available to test this call. The CDR3 covers 16 residues. Germline CDR1 and CDR2: SQVTM and ANQGSEA. This chain's CDR3 is CSVEDPQRGSPYEQYF.